One and the same sample provided the 28 T cell receptor beta chains below, sequenced in a study of cytomegalovirus exposure and HLA in healthy donors. With 60 Vbeta and 13 Jbeta primers, the PCR was carried out. The data were produced by immunoSEQ multiplex PCR, yet TCRdb's version contains in-frame clones alone and is incomplete. The top ten clones hold around 15% of a sample with more than 90,000 clones, less than 85% of them seen once. The sequenced material came from PBMCs. The receptors stem from a middle-aged man in good health and CMV-seropositive.

This clone was observed once. The CDR3 DNA reads as TGTGCCAGCAGCCCCAGGGAGGGCCGGTACGAGCAGTACTTC. Protein product: CASSPREGRYEQYF. V usage is TRBV7-2 and J usage is TRBJ2-7; 7 bases match TRBD2. Germline V gene sequence: CDR1 SGHTA, CDR2 FQGNSA. J lost 4 bases, V lost 5 bases, and 8 bases had no gene match. The CDR3 spans 14 residues.

The V call is TRBV4-3, the J call TRBJ2-7, with a tentative D call TRBD2 (6 bases). The CDR3 is 14 residues long. Trimming shortened V by 0 bases and J by 1 base, and 7 bases separated the two germline ends. In germline, CDR1 is LGHNA, CDR2 YSLEER. The CDR3, as DNA: TGCGCCAGCAGCCAAGAAGGGAGGTCCTACGAGCAGTACTTC. Protein: CASSQEGRSYEQYF.

With respect to this clone: The junction differs from germline at one of its ends, possibly a read error. The chain joins TRBV7-7 to TRBJ2-3; D is unresolved. Germline V gives CDR1 SSHAT, CDR2 FNYEAQ (reference sequence). There are 13 residues in the CDR3. The CDR3 region is CASSTELTDTQYF. CDR3 DNA: TGTGCTAGCAGCACAGAGTTAACAGATACGCAGTATTTT.

The chain has TRBV23-1 and TRBJ2-3; possible D gene TRBD2, 6 bases. TRBV23-1 is marked as an open reading frame, function uncertain. The CDR3 covers 16 residues. V was trimmed by 6 bases and J by 0 bases, leaving 16 bases between them. The CDR3 nucleotides are TGCGCCAGCAGCCACCGGGTCGGGACTAGCACAGATACGCAGTATTTT. Its protein product is CASSHRVGTSTDTQYF.

The chain has TRBV28 and TRBJ2-7, with D tentatively TRBD2 (6 bases). The CDR3 length is 14 residues. Germline V gene lookup returns CDR1 MDHEN and CDR2 SYDVKM. The V and J ends lost 2 bases and 6 bases respectively, with 14 bases between them. The CDR3 DNA reads TGTGCCAGCAGTTTAACCGGGAGCGAGTCCGAGCAGTACTTC. Its translation is CASSLTGSESEQYF.

In this sample, this clone turned up once. This sequence joins TRBV2 and TRBJ1-4, with 8 bases fitting TRBD1. Germline V CDR1 and CDR2: SNHLY, FYNNEI. Germline trimming cut 8 bases from V and 6 bases from J; bases unmatched to any gene: 5. The CDR3 covers 13 residues. CDR3 nucleotide sequence: TGTGCCAGCTCAGGGGGCGGTTATGAAAAACTGTTTTTT. Translated: CASSGGGYEKLFF.

J is TRBJ2-5 and V is TRBV4-1; the match to TRBD2 covers 14 bases. Trimming cost V 4 bases and J 5 bases; bases outside gene matches: 12. The CDR3 contains 18 residues. Germline assignment: CDR1 MGHRA and CDR2 YSYEKL. CDR3: CASSPRLAGGAKFETQYF. In DNA, the CDR3 is TGCGCCAGCAGCCCCCGACTAGCGGGAGGGGCAAAGTTCGAGACCCAGTACTTC.

This sequence joins TRBV12-2 and TRBJ1-5; the listed D gene, TRBD1, was not tested against the DNA. TRBV12-2 is listed as a pseudogene. The CDR3 length is 21 residues. The CDR3 is CASRLATPGTGGGYSNQPQHF. The CDR3 DNA sequence: TGTGCAAGTCGCTTAGCGACTCCTGGGACAGGGGGCGGATATAGCAATCAGCCCCAGCATTTT.

V and J are TRBV7-9 and TRBJ2-2; the match to TRBD2 covers 9 bases. The CDR3 is 15 amino acids. V was pared by 5 bases and J by 7 bases, with 8 bases of the junction left unmatched. Looked up from germline, CDR1 is SEHNR and CDR2 is FQNEAQ (reference sequence). The CDR3 reads CASSPLGAGGGELFF. The CDR3 nucleotides read TGTGCCAGCAGCCCCCTGGGAGCGGGAGGCGGGGAGCTGTTTTTT.

In its sample, this clone was seen once. This sequence joins TRBV27 and TRBJ2-7, with 12 bases that match TRBD1. The V gene end was trimmed by 1 base and the J gene end by 0 bases; junction bases not matched to a gene: 7. CDR1 is MNHEY, CDR2 SMNVEV, per germline (reference sequence). This CDR3 comprises 18 residues. Here the CDR3 reads CASSLYGTGGGNSYEQYF. The CDR3 DNA reads TGTGCCAGCAGTTTATACGGGACAGGGGGCGGTAACTCCTACGAGCAGTACTTC.

This clone has a handful of counts. This chain links TRBV11-2 with TRBJ2-7, with TRBD1 identical over 7 bases. Germline V gene data show CDR1 as SGHAT and CDR2 as FQNNGV. The CDR3 is made up of 15 amino acids. Germline trimming cut 1 base from V and 3 bases from J; bases unmatched to any gene: 6. CDR3 nucleotides: TGTGCCAGCAGCTTAGCAGACAGGGCGAACTACGAGCAGTACTTC. It is translated as CASSLADRANYEQYF.

CDR3 bases: TGTGCCAGCAGCTTATTCGCCCAGGAGGGAGAGACCCAGTACTTC. This translates into CASSLFAQEGETQYF. This chain links TRBV7-9 with TRBJ2-5, with D possibly matching TRBD2 (6 bases). Trimming pared 2 bases from V and 4 bases from J, leaving 14 bases between. The CDR3 is 15 amino acids. Per the germline V gene, CDR1 is SEHNR and CDR2 is FQNEAQ (reference sequence). The full variable domain, its missing parts supplied by reference TRBV7-9 and TRBJ2-5, is DTGVSQNPRHKITKRGQNVTFRCDPISEHNRLYWYRQTLGQGPEFLTYFQNEAQLEKSRLLSDRFSAERPKGSFSTLEIQRTEQGDSAMYLCASSLFAQEGETQYFGPGTRLLVL.

This clone was recorded a few times. The V call is TRBV27, the J call TRBJ1-2; TRBD1 aligns across 7 bases. This CDR3 contains 14 residues. With 6 bases clipped from V and 12 bases from J, the junction kept 16 bases outside the gene matches. Germline V gives CDR1 MNHEY, CDR2 SMNVEV (reference sequence). The CDR3 here is CASSLLQGVGSHTF. The CDR3 region has the DNA TGTGCCAGCAGCCTTCTCCAGGGGGTGGGGAGTCACACCTTC.

The rearrangement links TRBV7-2 to TRBJ2-7, with 9 bases matching TRBD2. The germline CDR1 and CDR2 sequences are SGHTA and FQGNSA. J was trimmed by 7 bases and V by 5 bases; bases with no gene match: 9. This CDR3 region has 14 residues. CDR3 region: CASSRLAGVQEQYF. The CDR3 DNA sequence: TGTGCCAGCAGCCGCTTAGCGGGGGTACAAGAGCAGTACTTC.

The V call is TRBV6-1, the J call TRBJ2-7, with 7 bases identical to TRBD1. The CDR3 covers 14 residues. The J segment lost 0 bases and the V segment lost 4 bases, leaving 3 bases of the junction unmatched. Germline assignment: CDR1 MNHNS and CDR2 SASEGT. CDR3 nucleotide sequence: TGTGCCAGCAGTGCCGGGGACAGCTCCTACGAGCAGTACTTC. It encodes CASSAGDSSYEQYF.

V is TRBV28 and J is TRBJ2-5; 9 bases align to TRBD1. The ends lost 4 bases at V and 1 base at J; junction bases unmatched: 4. The CDR3 has 15 amino acids. Germline V CDR1 and CDR2: MDHEN, SYDVKM. CDR3 protein: CASSSTGGAQETQYF. The CDR3 bases are TGTGCCAGCAGTTCCACAGGGGGCGCCCAAGAGACCCAGTACTTC.

This rearrangement joins TRBV5-8 to TRBJ2-7; TRBD2 matches at 7 bases. Germline loops: CDR1 SGHTS, CDR2 YDEGEE. The length of the CDR3 is 16 residues. The V and J ends lost 1 base and 0 bases, in that order; junction bases with no gene match: 7. This CDR3 is CASSLRTGGPSYEQYF. The CDR3 DNA follows: TGTGCCAGCAGCTTGAGGACGGGAGGCCCCTCCTACGAGCAGTACTTC. Combining the CDR3 with reference TRBV5-8 and TRBJ2-7 gives the whole variable domain EAGVTQSPTHLIKTRGQQATLRCSPISGHTSVYWYQQALGLGLQFLLWYDEGEERNRGNFPPRFSGRQFPNYSSELNVNALELEDSALYLCASSLRTGGPSYEQYFGPGTRLTVT.

The V gene is TRBV6-5, the J gene TRBJ1-4; unclear D gene. The CDR3 sequence is 15 residues long. The germline CDR1 and CDR2 sequences are MNHEY and SVGAGI. V gave up 4 bases and J gave up 7 bases, with 16 bases separating them. The CDR3 region is CASSWRKGSTEKLFF. CDR3 sequence (DNA): TGTGCCAGCAGTTGGAGGAAGGGATCAACTGAAAAACTGTTTTTT.

This clone was observed a few times. The chain recombines TRBV5-1 with TRBJ1-1, with D tentatively TRBD1 (6 bases). Germline V gene sequence: CDR1 SGHRS, CDR2 YFSETQ. Between the trimmed V and J ends, which lost 4 bases and 4 bases, there was a span of 11 bases. The CDR3 extends over 13 amino acids. For the CDR3, the DNA is TGCGCCAGCAGCCGCCAACAGGGCACTGAAGCTTTCTTT. It encodes CASSRQQGTEAFF.

The chain is built from TRBV2 and TRBJ1-5; D may be TRBD1 (5 bases). Per the germline V gene, CDR1 is SNHLY and CDR2 is FYNNEI. V gave up 2 bases and J gave up 9 bases, with 17 bases separating them. The CDR3 consists of 15 residues. CDR3 nucleotide sequence: TGTGCCAGCAGTGAACGCGGGGCCGAGGATTGGCCCCAGCATTTT. Translated: CASSERGAEDWPQHF.

The chain joins TRBV5-6 to TRBJ1-5, with 8 bases fitting TRBD1. Germline-derived CDR1 and CDR2 are SGHDT and YYEEEE. V lost 0 bases to trimming and J lost 5 bases; unmatched junction nucleotides: 4. The CDR3 extends over 15 amino acids. The CDR3 DNA is TGTGCCAGCAGCTTGGGGGCAGGGGGCTATCAGCCCCAGCATTTT. This codes for CASSLGAGGYQPQHF.

The V and J genes are TRBV5-6 and TRBJ2-1; the match to TRBD2 covers 16 bases. Germline values: CDR1 SGHDT, CDR2 YYEEEE. With V trimmed by 0 bases and J by 12 bases, 3 bases remained unmatched. This CDR3 comprises 15 residues. The CDR3 reads CASSLGGTSGRGQFF. CDR3 DNA: TGTGCCAGCAGCTTGGGGGGGACTAGCGGGAGGGGGCAGTTCTTC.

The V call is TRBV28, the J call TRBJ1-6; the D gene is possibly TRBD1 (5 bases). The CDR3 is made up of 16 amino acids. Germline loops: CDR1 MDHEN, CDR2 SYDVKM. V lost 7 bases and J lost 6, with 19 bases in between. Here the CDR3 reads CASTQSEQGFNSPLHF. CDR3 DNA: TGTGCCAGCACCCAGTCTGAGCAGGGCTTTAATTCACCCCTCCACTTT.

The CDR3 coding sequence is TGCGCCAGCAGCACCACAGTGTCCTCTGGCTACACCTTC. This gives the protein CASSTTVSSGYTF. The gene calls are TRBV5-1 and TRBJ1-2; no reliable D call. The CDR3 totals 13 residues. Trimming left V 4 bases short and J 7 bases short, with 14 bases between. Germline V gene data show CDR1 as SGHRS and CDR2 as YFSETQ.

The chain is built from TRBV4-1 and TRBJ2-5, with 8 bases fitting TRBD2. Germline V lookup: CDR1 MGHRA, CDR2 YSYEKL. V lost 4 bases to trimming and J lost 4 bases; unmatched junction nucleotides: 5. The CDR3 is 14 amino acids. As DNA, the CDR3 is TGCGCCAGCAGCCCGGCGGGGGGCGCAGAGACCCAGTACTTC. Protein product: CASSPAGGAETQYF.

This chain links TRBV2 with TRBJ2-1, with unresolved D. The length of the CDR3 is 15 residues. CDR1 and CDR2 (germline): SNHLY, FYNNEI. V lost 6 bases and J 0 bases, leaving 12 bases between the germline ends. The CDR3 is CASRIAEYSYNEQFF. The CDR3, as DNA: TGTGCCAGCAGGATAGCTGAGTACTCCTACAATGAGCAGTTCTTC.

This sequence joins TRBV19 and TRBJ2-2, with 11 bases lining up with TRBD2. The V segment lost 7 bases and the J segment 4 bases; nucleotides outside the gene matches: 8. The germline V gene has CDR1 LNHDA and CDR2 SQIVND (reference sequence). The CDR3 is 16 amino acids. The CDR3 DNA follows: TGTGCCAGTAAGGGCCTAGCGGGAGGAGGCACCGGGGAGCTGTTTTTT. This gives the protein CASKGLAGGGTGELFF.

This sequence joins TRBV14 and TRBJ2-2; the D gene is possibly TRBD1 (5 bases). CDR1 and CDR2 from the germline V gene are SGHDN and FVKESK. Trimming took 4 bases from V and 2 from J, leaving 8 bases between them. The CDR3 runs to 14 residues. CDR3 sequence reads: CASSRRVNTGELFF. The CDR3 bases are TGTGCCAGCAGCCGCAGGGTCAACACCGGGGAGCTGTTTTTT.